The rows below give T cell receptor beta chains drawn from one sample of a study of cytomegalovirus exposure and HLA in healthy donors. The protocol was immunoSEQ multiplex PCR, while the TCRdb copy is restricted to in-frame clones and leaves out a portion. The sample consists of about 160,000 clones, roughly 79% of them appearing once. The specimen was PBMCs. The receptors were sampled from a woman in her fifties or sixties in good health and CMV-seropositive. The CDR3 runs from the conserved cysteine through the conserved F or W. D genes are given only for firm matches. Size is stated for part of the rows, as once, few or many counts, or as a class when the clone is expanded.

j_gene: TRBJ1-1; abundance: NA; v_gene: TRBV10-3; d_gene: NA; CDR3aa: CAISQGIGGNTEAFF; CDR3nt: TGTGCCATCAGTCAGGGGATTGGGGGGAACACTGAAGCTTTCTTT
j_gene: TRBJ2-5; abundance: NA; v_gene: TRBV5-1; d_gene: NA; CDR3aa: CASRRTGTPQETQYF; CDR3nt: TGCGCCAGCAGGCGTACCGGGACACCACAAGAGACCCAGTACTTC
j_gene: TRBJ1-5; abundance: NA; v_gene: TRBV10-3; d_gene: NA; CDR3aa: CAISPGTLTDSNQPQHF; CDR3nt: TGTGCCATCAGCCCCGGGACACTCACAGATAGCAATCAGCCCCAGCATTTT
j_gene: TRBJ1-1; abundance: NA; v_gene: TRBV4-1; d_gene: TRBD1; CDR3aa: CASSRPNRGAEGAFF; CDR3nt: TGCGCCAGCAGCCGCCCAAACAGGGGCGCGGAGGGAGCTTTCTTT
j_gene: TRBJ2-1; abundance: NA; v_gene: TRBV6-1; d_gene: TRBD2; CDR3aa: CASSVSGLDLDEQFF; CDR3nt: TGTGCCAGCAGTGTATCGGGACTAGATCTCGATGAGCAGTTCTTC
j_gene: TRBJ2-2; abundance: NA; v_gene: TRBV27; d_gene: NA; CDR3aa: CASSLKQGWAGELFF; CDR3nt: TGTGCCAGCAGTTTGAAACAGGGATGGGCCGGGGAGCTGTTTTTT
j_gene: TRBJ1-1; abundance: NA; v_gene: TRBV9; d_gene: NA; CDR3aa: CASSSGTEAFF; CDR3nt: TGTGCCAGCAGCTCCGGCACTGAAGCTTTCTTT
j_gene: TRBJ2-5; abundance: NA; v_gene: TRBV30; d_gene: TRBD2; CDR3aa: CARRGGTSQQETQYF; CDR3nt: TGTGCCCGCCGTGGGGGGACTAGCCAACAAGAGACCCAGTACTTC
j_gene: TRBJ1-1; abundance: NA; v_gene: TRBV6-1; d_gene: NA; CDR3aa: CASRWPGNGVEAFF; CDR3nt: TGTGCCAGCAGATGGCCGGGGAATGGGGTTGAAGCTTTCTTT
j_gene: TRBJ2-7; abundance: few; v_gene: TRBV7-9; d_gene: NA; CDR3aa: CASSLSTGAVGGEQYF; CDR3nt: TGTGCCAGCAGCTTAAGCACCGGGGCCGTGGGAGGCGAGCAGTACTTC
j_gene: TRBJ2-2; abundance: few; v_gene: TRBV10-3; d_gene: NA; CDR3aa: CAISQGFTGELFF; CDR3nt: TGTGCCATAAGCCAGGGATTTACCGGGGAGCTGTTTTTT
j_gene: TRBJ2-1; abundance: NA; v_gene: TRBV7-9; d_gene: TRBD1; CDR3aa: CASSSRTGSSYNEQFF; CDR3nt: TGTGCCAGCAGCTCCCGGACAGGGAGCTCCTACAATGAGCAGTTCTTC
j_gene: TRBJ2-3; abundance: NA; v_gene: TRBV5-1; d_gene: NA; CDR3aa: CASSSSSGADTQYF; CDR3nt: TGCGCCAGCAGCTCGTCGTCCGGGGCAGATACGCAGTATTTT
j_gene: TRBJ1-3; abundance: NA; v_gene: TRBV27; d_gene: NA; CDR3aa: CASSLSTGGNTIYF; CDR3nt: TGTGCCAGCAGTTTATCGACAGGTGGAAACACCATATATTTT
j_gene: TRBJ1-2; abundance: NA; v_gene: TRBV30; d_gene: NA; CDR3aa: CAWSGSGGRLYGYTF; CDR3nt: TGTGCCTGGAGTGGGTCCGGAGGCAGACTCTATGGCTACACCTTC
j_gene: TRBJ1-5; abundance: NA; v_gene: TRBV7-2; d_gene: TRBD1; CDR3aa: CASSFMTGGNQPQHF; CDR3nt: TGTGCCAGCAGCTTTATGACAGGGGGCAATCAGCCCCAGCATTTT
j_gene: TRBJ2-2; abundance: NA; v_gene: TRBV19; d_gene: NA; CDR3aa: CASSIGIGTGELFF; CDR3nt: TGTGCCAGTAGTATCGGGATTGGCACCGGGGAGCTGTTTTTT
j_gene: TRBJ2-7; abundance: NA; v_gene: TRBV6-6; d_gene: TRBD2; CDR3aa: CASSGLAGGSSYEQYF; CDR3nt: TGTGCCAGCAGTGGACTAGCGGGAGGGTCCTCCTACGAGCAGTACTTC
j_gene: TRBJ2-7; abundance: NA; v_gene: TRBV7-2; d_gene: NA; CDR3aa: CASSLSRARAYEQYF; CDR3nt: TGTGCCAGCAGCTTAAGTAGGGCCAGGGCTTACGAGCAGTACTTC
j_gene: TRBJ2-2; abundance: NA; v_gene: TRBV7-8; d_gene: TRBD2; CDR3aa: CASSSGPTSGRRTNTGELFF; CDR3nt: TGTGCCAGCAGCTCAGGTCCGACTAGCGGGAGGAGAACGAACACCGGGGAGCTGTTTTTT
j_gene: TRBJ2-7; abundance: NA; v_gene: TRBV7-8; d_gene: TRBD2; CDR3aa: CASSLYGVGGRGEQYF; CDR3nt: TGTGCCAGCAGCTTATATGGTGTTGGCGGGAGAGGCGAGCAGTACTTC
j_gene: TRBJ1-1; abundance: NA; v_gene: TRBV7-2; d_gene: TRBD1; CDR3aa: CASSPGTGYNTEAFF; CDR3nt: TGTGCCAGCAGCCCGGGGACAGGGTATAACACTGAAGCTTTCTTT
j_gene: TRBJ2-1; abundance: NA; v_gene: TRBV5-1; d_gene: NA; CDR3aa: CASSRGSYNEQFF; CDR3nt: TGCGCCAGCAGCAGGGGCTCCTACAATGAGCAGTTCTTC
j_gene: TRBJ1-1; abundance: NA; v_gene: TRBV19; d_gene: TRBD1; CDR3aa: CASRPDRVSKAFF; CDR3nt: TGTGCCAGTAGGCCGGACAGGGTCTCGAAAGCTTTCTTT